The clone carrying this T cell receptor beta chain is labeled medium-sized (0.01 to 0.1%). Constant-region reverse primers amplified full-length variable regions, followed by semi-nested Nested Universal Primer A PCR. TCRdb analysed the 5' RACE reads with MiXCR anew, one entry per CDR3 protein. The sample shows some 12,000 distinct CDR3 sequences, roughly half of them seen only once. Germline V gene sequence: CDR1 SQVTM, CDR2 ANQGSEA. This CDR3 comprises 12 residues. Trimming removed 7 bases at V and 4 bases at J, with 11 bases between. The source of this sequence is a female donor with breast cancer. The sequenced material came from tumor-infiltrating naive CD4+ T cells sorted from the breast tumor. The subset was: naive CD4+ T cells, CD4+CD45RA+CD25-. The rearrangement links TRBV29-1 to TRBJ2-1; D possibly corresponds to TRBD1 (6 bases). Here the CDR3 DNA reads TGCAGCGCGCTCAGGGGTTACAATGAGCAGTTCTTC. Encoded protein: CSALRGYNEQFF.